The rows below give T cell receptor beta chains drawn from one sample of a study of graft-versus-host responses after intestinal transplantation. Using immunoSEQ multiplex PCR, the repertoire was profiled, and TCRdb retains in-frame clones only, with some absent. Altogether tens of thousands of clones are present, less than 95% being singletons, with the ten largest covering around 0.37%. Their antigens are not known. Sequencing used unstimulated CD4+ T cells sorted from spleen or lymph node cells, obtained before transplant. These TCRs come from a human donor who was the organ donor for an intestinal transplant. The CDR3 runs from the conserved cysteine through the conserved F or W. The D gene is left open where the match is weak. Not all rows give a size; the values are once, few, many and, for expanded clones, a class.

V gene: TRBV7-3
clone size: .
CDR3 length: 16
J gene: TRBJ2-1
D gene: TRBD2
CDR3 DNA: TGTGCCAGCAGCTTACTCGCGGGAGTGAGTTACAATGAGCAGTTCTTC
CDR3 protein: CASSLLAGVSYNEQFF

V gene: TRBV27
clone size: .
CDR3 length: 13
J gene: TRBJ1-1
D gene: .
CDR3 DNA: TGTGCCAGCAGTTTAGTATGGAACACTGAAGCTTTCTTT
CDR3 protein: CASSLVWNTEAFF

V gene: TRBV18
clone size: .
CDR3 length: 13
J gene: TRBJ1-1
D gene: TRBD1
CDR3 DNA: TGTGCCAGCTCTACAGGGGGGAACACTGAAGCTTTCTTT
CDR3 protein: CASSTGGNTEAFF

V gene: TRBV28
clone size: .
CDR3 length: 14
J gene: TRBJ2-3
D gene: TRBD2
CDR3 DNA: TGTGCCAGCTGTCCGGGAGGTTCGGGAGATACGCAGTATTTT
CDR3 protein: CASCPGGSGDTQYF

V gene: TRBV19
clone size: .
CDR3 length: 13
J gene: TRBJ1-5
D gene: TRBD1
CDR3 DNA: TGTGCCAGTAGTTGGGACAGGGGGGAGCCCCAGCATTTT
CDR3 protein: CASSWDRGEPQHF

V gene: TRBV18
clone size: .
CDR3 length: 15
J gene: TRBJ2-1
D gene: .
CDR3 DNA: TGTGCCAGCTCACCGACAGTCAATAATCACAATGAGCAGTTCTTC
CDR3 protein: CASSPTVNNHNEQFF

V gene: TRBV29-1
clone size: .
CDR3 length: 12
J gene: TRBJ1-1
D gene: .
CDR3 DNA: TGCAGCGTTGGCAGGCAGAACACTGAAGCTTTCTTT
CDR3 protein: CSVGRQNTEAFF

V gene: TRBV10-1
clone size: .
CDR3 length: 14
J gene: TRBJ1-1
D gene: TRBD1
CDR3 DNA: TGCGCCAGCAGGGCTGACAGGGGGAGAGGTGAAGCTTTCTTT
CDR3 protein: CASRADRGRGEAFF

V gene: TRBV6-1
clone size: .
CDR3 length: 15
J gene: TRBJ2-3
D gene: TRBD2
CDR3 DNA: TGTGCCAGCGGTCGGACTAGCGGGGGCACAGATACGCAGTATTTT
CDR3 protein: CASGRTSGGTDTQYF

V gene: TRBV9
clone size: .
CDR3 length: 13
J gene: TRBJ2-1
D gene: .
CDR3 DNA: TGTGCCAGCAGCGTACAGGGTTTCGATGAGCAGTTCTTC
CDR3 protein: CASSVQGFDEQFF

V gene: TRBV5-1
clone size: few
CDR3 length: 14
J gene: TRBJ2-3
D gene: TRBD2
CDR3 DNA: TGCGCCAGCAGCTTGGCGGGAGGAACAGATACGCAGTATTTT
CDR3 protein: CASSLAGGTDTQYF

V gene: TRBV5-1
clone size: .
CDR3 length: 15
J gene: TRBJ2-1
D gene: TRBD1
CDR3 DNA: TGCGCCAGCAGCTTCCGGGACAGGGCCTACAATGAGCAGTTCTTC
CDR3 protein: CASSFRDRAYNEQFF

V gene: TRBV21-1
clone size: .
CDR3 length: 14
J gene: TRBJ1-6
D gene: .
CDR3 DNA: TGTGCCAGCAATACAGGACAGGGGAATTCACCCCTCCACTTT
CDR3 protein: CASNTGQGNSPLHF

V gene: TRBV5-1
clone size: .
CDR3 length: 14
J gene: TRBJ2-2
D gene: .
CDR3 DNA: TGCGCCAGCAGCTTGGCTCACAATGGCGGGGAGCTGTTTTTT
CDR3 protein: CASSLAHNGGELFF

V gene: TRBV10-2
clone size: .
CDR3 length: 14
J gene: TRBJ1-5
D gene: .
CDR3 DNA: TGCGCCAGCAGTGCGACGGACAGATATCAGCCCCAGCATTTT
CDR3 protein: CASSATDRYQPQHF

V gene: TRBV5-4
clone size: .
CDR3 length: 15
J gene: TRBJ2-1
D gene: .
CDR3 DNA: TGTGCCAGCAGCTCGTTCGCCGGGACAATCAATGAGCAGTTCTTC
CDR3 protein: CASSSFAGTINEQFF

V gene: TRBV27
clone size: once
CDR3 length: 17
J gene: TRBJ2-1
D gene: TRBD2
CDR3 DNA: TGTGCCAGCAGTCCGCGCCAAGCGGGATCCTCCTACAATGAGCAGTTCTTC
CDR3 protein: CASSPRQAGSSYNEQFF

V gene: TRBV7-9
clone size: .
CDR3 length: 15
J gene: TRBJ1-2
D gene: .
CDR3 DNA: TGTGCCAGCACGCCCGACATTACAGGGAGTAATGGCTACACCTTC
CDR3 protein: CASTPDITGSNGYTF

V gene: TRBV5-5
clone size: .
CDR3 length: 14
J gene: TRBJ2-7
D gene: .
CDR3 DNA: TGTGCCAGCAGCTTGGCTTCAGGGCTATACGAGCAGTACTTC
CDR3 protein: CASSLASGLYEQYF

V gene: TRBV6-5
clone size: few
CDR3 length: 13
J gene: TRBJ2-7
D gene: TRBD1
CDR3 DNA: TGTGCCAGCAGGAGACAGGGTATCTACGAGCAGTACTTC
CDR3 protein: CASRRQGIYEQYF

V gene: TRBV4-2
clone size: once
CDR3 length: 16
J gene: TRBJ2-6
D gene: .
CDR3 DNA: TGTGCCAGCAGCCAAGAAGCGGTCCCTGGGGCCAACGTCCTGACTTTC
CDR3 protein: CASSQEAVPGANVLTF

V gene: TRBV28
clone size: once
CDR3 length: 13
J gene: TRBJ2-2
D gene: .
CDR3 DNA: TGTGCCAGCAGTTTCGGGAATACCGGGGAGCTGTTTTTT
CDR3 protein: CASSFGNTGELFF

V gene: TRBV11-3
clone size: .
CDR3 length: 14
J gene: TRBJ2-1
D gene: .
CDR3 DNA: TGTGCCAGCAGCTTGGAGGGGGGGTACAATGAGCAGTTCTTC
CDR3 protein: CASSLEGGYNEQFF

V gene: TRBV6-1
clone size: .
CDR3 length: 15
J gene: TRBJ1-2
D gene: TRBD1
CDR3 DNA: TGTGCCAGCAGAGCCGACAGGGGGGGTCTCTATGGCTACACCTTC
CDR3 protein: CASRADRGGLYGYTF

V gene: TRBV2
clone size: .
CDR3 length: 15
J gene: TRBJ1-5
D gene: TRBD1
CDR3 DNA: TGTGCCAGCACCCCAAGGCAGGGGGGCAATCAGCCCCAGCATTTT
CDR3 protein: CASTPRQGGNQPQHF

V gene: TRBV10-1
clone size: .
CDR3 length: 14
J gene: TRBJ2-5
D gene: .
CDR3 DNA: TGCGCCAGCAGTGAGTCGCGGGCGGAGGAGACCCAGTACTTC
CDR3 protein: CASSESRAEETQYF

V gene: TRBV7-9
clone size: .
CDR3 length: 15
J gene: TRBJ2-7
D gene: TRBD1
CDR3 DNA: TGTGCCAGCAGCCGCCTAGGACAGGGAGCTACAGGGCAGTACTTC
CDR3 protein: CASSRLGQGATGQYF

V gene: TRBV5-5
clone size: .
CDR3 length: 17
J gene: TRBJ1-4
D gene: .
CDR3 DNA: TGTGCCAGCAGCTTTGCCCCTACAGCCGGAGGTGGGGAAAAACTGTTTTTT
CDR3 protein: CASSFAPTAGGGEKLFF

V gene: TRBV20-1
clone size: .
CDR3 length: 11
J gene: TRBJ1-2
D gene: TRBD1
CDR3 DNA: TGCAGTGCTAATAGGGGGCATGGCTACACCTTC
CDR3 protein: CSANRGHGYTF

V gene: TRBV25-1
clone size: .
CDR3 length: 17
J gene: TRBJ2-4
D gene: TRBD2
CDR3 DNA: TGTGCCAGCAGTGAAGGGACTAGCGGGGGGGCCAAAAACATTCAGTACTTC
CDR3 protein: CASSEGTSGGAKNIQYF

V gene: TRBV7-9
clone size: .
CDR3 length: 18
J gene: TRBJ2-5
D gene: .
CDR3 DNA: TGTGCCAGCAGCTTAGCTCTCACGGCAGGGGTCAGCCAAGAGACCCAGTACTTC
CDR3 protein: CASSLALTAGVSQETQYF

V gene: TRBV4-2
clone size: .
CDR3 length: 14
J gene: TRBJ1-2
D gene: .
CDR3 DNA: TGTGCCAGCAGCCAGGTCCCGGGAAAATTCGGCCCCACCTTC
CDR3 protein: CASSQVPGKFGPTF

V gene: TRBV5-1
clone size: .
CDR3 length: 15
J gene: TRBJ2-2
D gene: .
CDR3 DNA: TGCGCCGGAGGTGATAGCGATTCGAACACCGGGGAGCTGTTTTTT
CDR3 protein: CAGGDSDSNTGELFF

V gene: TRBV30
clone size: .
CDR3 length: 15
J gene: TRBJ1-2
D gene: .
CDR3 DNA: TGTGCCTGGAGTGTAGGGCCCCGGGATGTAGGAGGCTACACCTTC
CDR3 protein: CAWSVGPRDVGGYTF

V gene: TRBV9
clone size: .
CDR3 length: 18
J gene: TRBJ2-3
D gene: TRBD2
CDR3 DNA: TGTGCCAGCAGCTTGACGGGGGGACTAGCGGGGCGCACAGATACGCAGTATTTT
CDR3 protein: CASSLTGGLAGRTDTQYF

V gene: TRBV19
clone size: .
CDR3 length: 18
J gene: TRBJ2-3
D gene: .
CDR3 DNA: TGTGCCAGTAGTCACGAACCCGGGACTCTCACCGGGACAGATACGCAGTATTTT
CDR3 protein: CASSHEPGTLTGTDTQYF

V gene: TRBV6-6
clone size: .
CDR3 length: 15
J gene: TRBJ1-2
D gene: .
CDR3 DNA: TGTGCCAGCAGTTACTCGTTAGGGGACACCTATGGCTACACCTTC
CDR3 protein: CASSYSLGDTYGYTF

V gene: TRBV6-7
clone size: .
CDR3 length: 16
J gene: TRBJ1-2
D gene: .
CDR3 DNA: TGTGCCAGCAGTTACTCGAACAGCATCCGAAACTATGGCTACACCTTC
CDR3 protein: CASSYSNSIRNYGYTF

V gene: TRBV6-5
clone size: once
CDR3 length: 15
J gene: TRBJ2-7
D gene: TRBD1
CDR3 DNA: TGTGCCAGCAGTTACTCGACAGGGGACTTCTACGAGCAGTACTTC
CDR3 protein: CASSYSTGDFYEQYF

V gene: TRBV2
clone size: .
CDR3 length: 13
J gene: TRBJ1-2
D gene: TRBD1
CDR3 DNA: TGTGCCAGCACTAGGGACAGCTTTTATGGCTACACCTTC
CDR3 protein: CASTRDSFYGYTF

V gene: TRBV28
clone size: .
CDR3 length: 14
J gene: TRBJ1-6
D gene: .
CDR3 DNA: TGTGCCAGCAGTTTACAGGGAAATAATTCACCCCTCCACTTT
CDR3 protein: CASSLQGNNSPLHF

V gene: TRBV5-1
clone size: few
CDR3 length: 11
J gene: TRBJ2-1
D gene: .
CDR3 DNA: TGCGCCAGCAGCTCATACAATGAGCAGTTCTTC
CDR3 protein: CASSSYNEQFF

V gene: TRBV10-3
clone size: .
CDR3 length: 16
J gene: TRBJ2-1
D gene: .
CDR3 DNA: TGTGCCATCAGTGAGTCGGCGTCCGGGAGTTGGTATGAGCAGTTCTTC
CDR3 protein: CAISESASGSWYEQFF

V gene: TRBV7-2
clone size: .
CDR3 length: 17
J gene: TRBJ2-2
D gene: TRBD2
CDR3 DNA: TGTGCCAGCAGCCCATATAGCGGGGGGGCGTACACCGGGGAGCTGTTTTTT
CDR3 protein: CASSPYSGGAYTGELFF

V gene: TRBV6-5
clone size: .
CDR3 length: 14
J gene: TRBJ1-5
D gene: TRBD1
CDR3 DNA: TGTGCCAGCAGCTACGACAGGGGAGCTTATCCCCAGCATTTT
CDR3 protein: CASSYDRGAYPQHF

V gene: TRBV10-3
clone size: .
CDR3 length: 14
J gene: TRBJ1-6
D gene: .
CDR3 DNA: TGTGCCATCAGTGACAATGTCGGGGAATCACCCCTCCACTTT
CDR3 protein: CAISDNVGESPLHF

V gene: TRBV7-9
clone size: .
CDR3 length: 12
J gene: TRBJ1-2
D gene: TRBD1
CDR3 DNA: TGTGCCAGCAGCCCACAGGGGAATGGCTACACCTTC
CDR3 protein: CASSPQGNGYTF

V gene: TRBV6-1
clone size: .
CDR3 length: 14
J gene: TRBJ1-2
D gene: TRBD1
CDR3 DNA: TGTGCCAGCACCGAGGGACAGCTATACTATGGCTACACCTTC
CDR3 protein: CASTEGQLYYGYTF

V gene: TRBV5-4
clone size: .
CDR3 length: 15
J gene: TRBJ2-1
D gene: TRBD2
CDR3 DNA: TGTGCCAGCAGCCCGGGACTAGCGGGACTTCATGAGCAGTTCTTC
CDR3 protein: CASSPGLAGLHEQFF

V gene: TRBV19
clone size: .
CDR3 length: 13
J gene: TRBJ2-7
D gene: TRBD2
CDR3 DNA: TGTGCCAGTAGTACACAAGCGGGATACGAGCAGTACTTC
CDR3 protein: CASSTQAGYEQYF